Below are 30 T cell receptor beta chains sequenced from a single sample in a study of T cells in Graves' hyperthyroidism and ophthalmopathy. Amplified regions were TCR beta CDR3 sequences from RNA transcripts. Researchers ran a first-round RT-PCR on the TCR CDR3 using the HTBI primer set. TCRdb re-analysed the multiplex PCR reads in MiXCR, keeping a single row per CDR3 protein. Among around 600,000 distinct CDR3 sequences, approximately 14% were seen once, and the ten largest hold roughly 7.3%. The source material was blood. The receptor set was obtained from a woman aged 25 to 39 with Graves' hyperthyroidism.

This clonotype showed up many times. CDR3 sequence (DNA): TGTGCCAGCAGTCGTAGCGGGGCGGAAGATACGCAGTATTTT. This translates into CASSRSGAEDTQYF. V and J are TRBV6-1 and TRBJ2-3; 8 bases match TRBD2. Looked up from germline, CDR1 is MNHNS and CDR2 is SASEGT. The J segment lost 5 bases and the V segment lost 5 bases, leaving 6 bases of the junction unmatched. The length of the CDR3 is 14 residues.

CDR3 bases: TGTGCCACCAGCAGCCTCCCCCGGGACAGGGTCGATCAGCCCCAGCATTTT. It is translated as CATSSLPRDRVDQPQHF. The chain couples TRBV15 to TRBJ1-5; 9 nucleotides line up with TRBD1. The CDR3 extends over 17 amino acids. The trim removed 3 bases at V and 5 bases at J, leaving 11 bases unmatched. Per germline, CDR1 LNHNV and CDR2 YYDKDF (reference sequence).

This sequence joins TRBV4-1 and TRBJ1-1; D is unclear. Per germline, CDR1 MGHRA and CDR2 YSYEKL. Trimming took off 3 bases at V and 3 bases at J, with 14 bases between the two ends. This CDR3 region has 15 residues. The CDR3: CASSHPRGPYTEAFF. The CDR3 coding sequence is TGCGCCAGCAGCCACCCCCGAGGACCTTACACTGAAGCTTTCTTT.

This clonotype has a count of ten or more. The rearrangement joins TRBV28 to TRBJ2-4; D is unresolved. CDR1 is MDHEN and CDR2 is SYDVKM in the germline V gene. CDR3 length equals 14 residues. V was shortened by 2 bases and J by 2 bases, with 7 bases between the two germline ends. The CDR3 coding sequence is TGTGCCAGCAGTTTACAGGTTCCCAAAAACATTCAGTACTTC. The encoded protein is CASSLQVPKNIQYF.

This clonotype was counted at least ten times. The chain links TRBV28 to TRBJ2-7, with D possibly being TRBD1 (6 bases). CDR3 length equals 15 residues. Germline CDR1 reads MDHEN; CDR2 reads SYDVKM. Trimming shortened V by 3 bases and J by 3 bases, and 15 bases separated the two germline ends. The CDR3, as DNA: TGTGCCAGCAGTTTTAGGCAGGGGTTTTACTACGAGCAGTACTTC. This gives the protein CASSFRQGFYYEQYF. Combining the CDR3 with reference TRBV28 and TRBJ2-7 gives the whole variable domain DVKVTQSSRYLVKRTGEKVFLECVQDMDHENMFWYRQDPGLGLRLIYFSYDVKMKEKGDIPEGYSVSREKKERFSLILESASTNQTSMYLCASSFRQGFYYEQYFGPGTRLTVT.

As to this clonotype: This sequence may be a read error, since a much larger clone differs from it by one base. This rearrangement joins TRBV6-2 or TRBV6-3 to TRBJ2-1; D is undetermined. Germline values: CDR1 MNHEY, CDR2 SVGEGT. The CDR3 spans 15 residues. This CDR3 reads CACSYSSASYNEQFF. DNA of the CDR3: TGTGCCTGCAGTTACTCATCGGCAAGTTACAATGAGCAGTTCTTC.

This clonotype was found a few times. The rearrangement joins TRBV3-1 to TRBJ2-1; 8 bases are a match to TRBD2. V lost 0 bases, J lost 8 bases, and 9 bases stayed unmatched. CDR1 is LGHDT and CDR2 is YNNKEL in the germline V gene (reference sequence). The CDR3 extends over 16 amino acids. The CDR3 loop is CASSQDSGTRQYEQFF. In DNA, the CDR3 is TGTGCCAGCAGCCAAGATAGCGGGACTAGGCAGTATGAGCAGTTCTTC.

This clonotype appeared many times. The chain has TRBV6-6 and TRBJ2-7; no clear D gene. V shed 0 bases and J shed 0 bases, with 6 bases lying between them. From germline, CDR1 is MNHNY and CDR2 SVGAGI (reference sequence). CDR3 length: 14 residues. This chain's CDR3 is CASSYSGNSYEQYF. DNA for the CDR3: TGTGCCAGCAGTTACTCCGGCAACTCCTACGAGCAGTACTTC.

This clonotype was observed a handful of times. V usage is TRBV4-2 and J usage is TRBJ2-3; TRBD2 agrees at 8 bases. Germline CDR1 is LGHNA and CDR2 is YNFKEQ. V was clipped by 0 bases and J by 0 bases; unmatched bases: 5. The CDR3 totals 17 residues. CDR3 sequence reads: CASSQDASGGSTDTQYF. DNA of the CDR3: TGTGCCAGCAGCCAAGATGCGTCGGGAGGGAGCACAGATACGCAGTATTTT.

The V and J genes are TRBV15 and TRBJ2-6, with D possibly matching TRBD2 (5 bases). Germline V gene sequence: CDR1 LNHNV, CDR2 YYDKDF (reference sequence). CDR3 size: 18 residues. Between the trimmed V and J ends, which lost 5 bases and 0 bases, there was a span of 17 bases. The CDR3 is CATSRGLVHRSGANVLTF. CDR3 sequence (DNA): TGTGCCACCAGCCGAGGACTCGTCCACCGCTCTGGGGCCAACGTCCTGACTTTC. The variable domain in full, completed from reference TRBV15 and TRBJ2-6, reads DAMVIQNPRYQVTQFGKPVTLSCSQTLNHNVMYWYQQKSSQAPKLLFHYYDKDFNNEADTPDNFQSRRPNTSFCFLDIRSPGLGDTAMYLCATSRGLVHRSGANVLTFGAGSRLTVL.

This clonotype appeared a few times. The DNA of the CDR3 is TGCGCCAGCAGCCAATCCGGGGGCACTGAAGCTTTCTTT. It codes for CASSQSGGTEAFF. This chain uses TRBV4-3 with TRBJ1-1, with D perhaps matching TRBD1 (5 bases). The V gene lost 2 bases and the J gene lost 4 bases, with 8 bases spanning the gap. Germline loops: CDR1 LGHNA, CDR2 YSLEER. This CDR3 spans 13 amino acids.

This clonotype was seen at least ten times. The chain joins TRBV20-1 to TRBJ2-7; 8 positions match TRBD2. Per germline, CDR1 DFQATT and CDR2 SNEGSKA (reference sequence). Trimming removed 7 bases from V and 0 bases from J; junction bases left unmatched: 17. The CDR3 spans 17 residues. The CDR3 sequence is CSVHLSTGGGLSYEQYF. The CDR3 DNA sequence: TGCAGTGTCCACCTCTCAACTGGCGGGGGGCTCTCCTACGAGCAGTACTTC.

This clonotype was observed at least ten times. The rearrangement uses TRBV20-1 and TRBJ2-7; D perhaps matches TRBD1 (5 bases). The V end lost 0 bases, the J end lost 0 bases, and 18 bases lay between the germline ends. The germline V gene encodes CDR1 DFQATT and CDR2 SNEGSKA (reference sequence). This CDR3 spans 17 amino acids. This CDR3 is CSAREGLGPGYSYEQYF. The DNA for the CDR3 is TGCAGTGCTAGAGAGGGGTTGGGGCCAGGTTACTCCTACGAGCAGTACTTC.

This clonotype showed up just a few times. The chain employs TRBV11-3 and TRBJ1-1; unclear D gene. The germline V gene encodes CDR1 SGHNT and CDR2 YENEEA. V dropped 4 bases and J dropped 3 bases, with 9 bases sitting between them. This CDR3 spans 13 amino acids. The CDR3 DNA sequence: TGTGCCAGCAGCTCCGGACTGCACACTGAAGCTTTCTTT. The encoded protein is CASSSGLHTEAFF.

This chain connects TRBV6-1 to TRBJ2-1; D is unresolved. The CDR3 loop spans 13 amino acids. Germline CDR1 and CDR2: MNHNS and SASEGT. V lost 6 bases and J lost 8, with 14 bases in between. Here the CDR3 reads CASSRPTSYEQFF. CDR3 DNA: TGTGCCAGCAGCCGCCCAACGTCCTATGAGCAGTTCTTC.

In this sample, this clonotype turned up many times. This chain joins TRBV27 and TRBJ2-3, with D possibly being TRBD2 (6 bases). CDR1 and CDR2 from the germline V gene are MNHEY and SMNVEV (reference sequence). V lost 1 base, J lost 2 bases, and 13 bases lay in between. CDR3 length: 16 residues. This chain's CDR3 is CASSLFRGGPTDTQYF. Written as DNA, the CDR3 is TGTGCCAGCAGTTTATTCCGGGGAGGTCCCACAGATACGCAGTATTTT.

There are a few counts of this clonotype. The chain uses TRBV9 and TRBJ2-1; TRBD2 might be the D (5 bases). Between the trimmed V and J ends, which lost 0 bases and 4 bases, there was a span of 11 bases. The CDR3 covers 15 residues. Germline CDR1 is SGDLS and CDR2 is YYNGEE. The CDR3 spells CASSVVSAPYNEQFF. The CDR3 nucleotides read TGTGCCAGCAGCGTAGTTAGCGCCCCGTACAATGAGCAGTTCTTC.

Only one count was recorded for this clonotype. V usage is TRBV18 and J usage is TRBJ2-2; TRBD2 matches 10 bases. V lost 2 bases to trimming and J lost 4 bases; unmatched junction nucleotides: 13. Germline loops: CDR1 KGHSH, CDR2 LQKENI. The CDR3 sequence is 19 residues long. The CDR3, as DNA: TGTGCCAGCTCACCAGTAGGGCTAGCGGGAGCATCGGTCACCGGGGAGCTGTTTTTT. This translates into CASSPVGLAGASVTGELFF.

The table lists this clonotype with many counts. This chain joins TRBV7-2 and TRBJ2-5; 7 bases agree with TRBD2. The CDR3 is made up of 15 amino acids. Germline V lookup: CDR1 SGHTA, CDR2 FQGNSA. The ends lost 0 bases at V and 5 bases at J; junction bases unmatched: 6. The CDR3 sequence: CASSLATSVRETQYF. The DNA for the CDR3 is TGTGCCAGCAGCTTAGCCACTAGCGTAAGGGAGACCCAGTACTTC.

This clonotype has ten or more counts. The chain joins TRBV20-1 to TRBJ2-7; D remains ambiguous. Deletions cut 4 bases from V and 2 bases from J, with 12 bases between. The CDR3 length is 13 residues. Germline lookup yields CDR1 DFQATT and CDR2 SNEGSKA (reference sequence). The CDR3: CSAKDGQPYEQYF. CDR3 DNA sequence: TGCAGTGCTAAAGATGGTCAGCCCTACGAGCAGTACTTC.

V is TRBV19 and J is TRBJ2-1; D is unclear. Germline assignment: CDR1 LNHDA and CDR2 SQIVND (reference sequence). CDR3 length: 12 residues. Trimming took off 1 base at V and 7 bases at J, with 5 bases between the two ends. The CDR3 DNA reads TGTGCCAGTAGTATAGGTAGGAATGAGCAGTTCTTC. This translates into CASSIGRNEQFF.

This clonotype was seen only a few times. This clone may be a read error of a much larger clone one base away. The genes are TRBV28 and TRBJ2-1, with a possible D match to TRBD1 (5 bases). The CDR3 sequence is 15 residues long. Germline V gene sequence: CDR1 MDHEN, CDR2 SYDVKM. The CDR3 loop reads CAGSFRIGVYNEQFF. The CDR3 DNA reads TGTGCCGGCAGTTTTCGGATAGGGGTTTACAATGAGCAGTTCTTC.

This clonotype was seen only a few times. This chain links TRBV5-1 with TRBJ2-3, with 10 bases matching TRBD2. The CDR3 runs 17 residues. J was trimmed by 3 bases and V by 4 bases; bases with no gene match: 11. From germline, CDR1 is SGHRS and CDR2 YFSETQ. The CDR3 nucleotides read TGCGCCAGCAGCACAAGGATAGCGGGAGGTAATACAGATACGCAGTATTTT. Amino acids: CASSTRIAGGNTDTQYF.

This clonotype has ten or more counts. The DNA for the CDR3 is TGTGCCATCCTAACCAGGGGGCCTGGAAACACCATATATTTT. Amino acids: CAILTRGPGNTIYF. The V and J genes are TRBV6-1 and TRBJ1-3, with 8 positions matching TRBD1. In germline, CDR1 is MNHNS, CDR2 SASEGT. This CDR3 comprises 14 residues. J lost 2 bases, V lost 10 bases, and 7 bases had no gene match.

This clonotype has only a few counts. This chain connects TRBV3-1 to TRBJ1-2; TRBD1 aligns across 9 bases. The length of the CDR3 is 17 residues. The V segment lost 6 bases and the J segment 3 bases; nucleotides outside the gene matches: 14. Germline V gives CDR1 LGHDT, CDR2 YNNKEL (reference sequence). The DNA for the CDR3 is TGTGCCAGCAGTCCTAGGGACAGGGTATCACGGCACTATGGCTACACCTTC. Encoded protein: CASSPRDRVSRHYGYTF.

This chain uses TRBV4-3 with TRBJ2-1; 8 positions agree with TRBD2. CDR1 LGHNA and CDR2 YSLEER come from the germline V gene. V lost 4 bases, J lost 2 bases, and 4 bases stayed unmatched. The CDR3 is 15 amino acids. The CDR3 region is CASSPHSGAYNEQFF. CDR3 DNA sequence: TGCGCCAGCAGCCCGCATAGCGGGGCCTACAATGAGCAGTTCTTC.

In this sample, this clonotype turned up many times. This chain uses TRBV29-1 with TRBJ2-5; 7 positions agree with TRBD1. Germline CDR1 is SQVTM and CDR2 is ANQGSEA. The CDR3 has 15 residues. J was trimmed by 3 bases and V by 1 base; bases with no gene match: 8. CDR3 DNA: TGCAGCGTTGAAGGAAGACAGGGCGGAGAAGAGACCCAGTACTTC. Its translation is CSVEGRQGGEETQYF.

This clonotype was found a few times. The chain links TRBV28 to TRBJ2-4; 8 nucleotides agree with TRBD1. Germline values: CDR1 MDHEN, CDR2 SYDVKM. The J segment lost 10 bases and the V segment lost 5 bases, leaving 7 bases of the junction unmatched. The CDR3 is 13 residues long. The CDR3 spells CASSPPTGEIQYF. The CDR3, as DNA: TGTGCCAGCAGTCCCCCGACAGGGGAGATTCAGTACTTC.

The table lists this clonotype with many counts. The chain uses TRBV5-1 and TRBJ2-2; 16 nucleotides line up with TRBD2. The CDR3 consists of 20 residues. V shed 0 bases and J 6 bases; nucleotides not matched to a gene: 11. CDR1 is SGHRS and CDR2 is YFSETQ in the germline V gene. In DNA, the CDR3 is TGCGCCAGCAGCTTGGACCAGGGACTAGCGGGAGGGCCTCGCGCCGGGGAGCTGTTTTTT. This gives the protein CASSLDQGLAGGPRAGELFF.

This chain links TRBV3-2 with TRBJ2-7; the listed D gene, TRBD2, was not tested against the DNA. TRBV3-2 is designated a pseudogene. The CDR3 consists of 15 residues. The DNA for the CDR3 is TGTGCCAGCAGCCAAGCGGGAGCATGTAACTACGAGCAGTACTTC. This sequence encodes CASSQAGACNYEQYF.